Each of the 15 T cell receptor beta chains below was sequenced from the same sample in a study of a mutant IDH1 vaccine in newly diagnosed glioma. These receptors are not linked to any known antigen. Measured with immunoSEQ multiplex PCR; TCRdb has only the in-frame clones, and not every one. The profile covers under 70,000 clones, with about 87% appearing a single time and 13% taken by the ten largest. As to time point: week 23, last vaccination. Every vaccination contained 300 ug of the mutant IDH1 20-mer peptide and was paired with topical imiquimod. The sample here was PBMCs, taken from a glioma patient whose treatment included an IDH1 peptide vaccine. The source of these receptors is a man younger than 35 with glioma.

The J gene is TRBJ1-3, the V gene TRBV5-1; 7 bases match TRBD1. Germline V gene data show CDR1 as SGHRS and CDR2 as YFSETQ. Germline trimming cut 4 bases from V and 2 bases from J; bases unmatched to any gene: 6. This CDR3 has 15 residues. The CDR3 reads CASSPGTDPGNTIYF. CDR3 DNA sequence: TGCGCCAGCAGCCCCGGGACAGATCCTGGAAACACCATATATTTT.

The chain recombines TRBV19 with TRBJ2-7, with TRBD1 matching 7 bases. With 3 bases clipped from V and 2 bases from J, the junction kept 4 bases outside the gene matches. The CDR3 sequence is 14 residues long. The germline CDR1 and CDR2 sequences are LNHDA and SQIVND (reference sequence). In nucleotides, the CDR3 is TGTGCCAGTAGTATCCCGGGACAGACCTACGAGCAGTACTTC. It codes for CASSIPGQTYEQYF.

The CDR3 reads CASSFNAGKTGELFF. The CDR3 DNA reads as TGTGCCAGCAGCTTTAATGCAGGGAAGACCGGGGAGCTGTTTTTT. The chain joins TRBV7-9 to TRBJ2-2, with D perhaps matching TRBD1 (5 bases). The CDR3 sequence is 15 residues long. Germline V gene data show CDR1 as SEHNR and CDR2 as FQNEAQ (reference sequence). V lost 3 bases and J 5 bases, leaving 13 bases between the germline ends.

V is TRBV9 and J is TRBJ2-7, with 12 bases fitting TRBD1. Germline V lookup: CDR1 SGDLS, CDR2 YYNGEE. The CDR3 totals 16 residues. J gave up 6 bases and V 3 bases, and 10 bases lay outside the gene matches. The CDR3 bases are TGTGCCAGCAGCGCCCAAGGGACAGGGGGCGAGGTCGAGCAGTACTTC. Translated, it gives CASSAQGTGGEVEQYF.

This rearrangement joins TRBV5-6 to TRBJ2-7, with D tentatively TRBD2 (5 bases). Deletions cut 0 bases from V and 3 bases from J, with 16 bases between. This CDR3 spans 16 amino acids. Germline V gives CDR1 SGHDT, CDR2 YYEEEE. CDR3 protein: CASSLAPTITFYEQYF. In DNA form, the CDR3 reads TGTGCCAGCAGCTTGGCGCCGACTATTACTTTCTACGAGCAGTACTTC.

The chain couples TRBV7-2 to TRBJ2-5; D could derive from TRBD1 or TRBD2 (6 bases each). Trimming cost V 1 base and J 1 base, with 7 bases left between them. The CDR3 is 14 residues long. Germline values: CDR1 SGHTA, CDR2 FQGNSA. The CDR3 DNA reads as TGTGCCAGCAGCTTAGGGGGGGCCCAAGAGACCCAGTACTTC. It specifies CASSLGGAQETQYF.

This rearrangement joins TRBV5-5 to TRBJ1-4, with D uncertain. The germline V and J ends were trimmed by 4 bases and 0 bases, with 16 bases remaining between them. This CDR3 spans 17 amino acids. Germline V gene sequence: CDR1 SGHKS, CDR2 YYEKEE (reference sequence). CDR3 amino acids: CASSPWAPLTTNEKLFF. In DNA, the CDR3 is TGTGCCAGCAGCCCCTGGGCCCCGCTTACAACTAATGAAAAACTGTTTTTT.

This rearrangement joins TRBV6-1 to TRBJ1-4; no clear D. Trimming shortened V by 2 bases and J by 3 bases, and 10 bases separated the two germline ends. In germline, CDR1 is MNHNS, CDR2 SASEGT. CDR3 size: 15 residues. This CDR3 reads CASSESHSANEKLFF. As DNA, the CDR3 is TGTGCCAGCAGTGAATCGCACAGCGCTAATGAAAAACTGTTTTTT.

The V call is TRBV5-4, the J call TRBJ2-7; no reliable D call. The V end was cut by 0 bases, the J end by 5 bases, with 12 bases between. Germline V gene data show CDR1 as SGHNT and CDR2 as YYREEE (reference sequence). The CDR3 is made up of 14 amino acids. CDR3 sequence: CASSLDPGKDEQYF. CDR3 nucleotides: TGTGCCAGCAGCTTGGATCCGGGTAAGGACGAGCAGTACTTC.

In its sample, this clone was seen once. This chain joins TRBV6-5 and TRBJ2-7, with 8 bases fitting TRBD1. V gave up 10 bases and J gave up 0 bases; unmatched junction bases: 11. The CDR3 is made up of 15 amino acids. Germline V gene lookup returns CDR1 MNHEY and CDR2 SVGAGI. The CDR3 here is CATCEGDRSSYEQYF. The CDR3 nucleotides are TGTGCCACCTGCGAAGGGGACAGGAGCTCCTACGAGCAGTACTTC.

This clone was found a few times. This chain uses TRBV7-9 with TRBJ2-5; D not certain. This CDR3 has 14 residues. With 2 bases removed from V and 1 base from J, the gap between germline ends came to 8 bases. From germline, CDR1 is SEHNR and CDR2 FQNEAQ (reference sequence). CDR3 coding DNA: TGTGCCAGCAGCTTAACAGCCGGCCAAGAGACCCAGTACTTC. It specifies CASSLTAGQETQYF.

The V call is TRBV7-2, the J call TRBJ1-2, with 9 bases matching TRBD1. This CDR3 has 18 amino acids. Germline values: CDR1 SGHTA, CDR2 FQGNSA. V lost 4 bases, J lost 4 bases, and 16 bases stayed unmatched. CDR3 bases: TGTGCCAGCAGCTCTTACGCCACGAACAGGGGGCGTCGCTATGGCTACACCTTC. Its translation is CASSSYATNRGRRYGYTF.

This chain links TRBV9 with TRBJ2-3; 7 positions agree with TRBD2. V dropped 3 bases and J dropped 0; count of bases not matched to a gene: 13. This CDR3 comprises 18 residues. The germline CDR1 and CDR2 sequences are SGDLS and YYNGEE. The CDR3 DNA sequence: TGTGCCAGCAGCGCTCTAGCGGAACCATTCACTAGCACAGATACGCAGTATTTT. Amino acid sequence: CASSALAEPFTSTDTQYF.

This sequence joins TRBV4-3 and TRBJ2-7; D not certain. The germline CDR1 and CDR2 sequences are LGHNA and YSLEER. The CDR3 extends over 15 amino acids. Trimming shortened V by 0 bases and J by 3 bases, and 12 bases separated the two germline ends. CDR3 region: CASSQEAGFLYEQYF. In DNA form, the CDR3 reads TGCGCCAGCAGCCAAGAAGCTGGGTTTCTCTACGAGCAGTACTTC.

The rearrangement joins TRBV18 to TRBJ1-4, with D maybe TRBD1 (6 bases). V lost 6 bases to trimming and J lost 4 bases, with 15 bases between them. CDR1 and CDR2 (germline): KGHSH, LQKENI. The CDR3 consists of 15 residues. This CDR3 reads CASSPTGIGNEKLFF. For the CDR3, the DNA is TGTGCCAGCTCCCCCACAGGGATTGGTAATGAAAAACTGTTTTTT.